Included here is one TCR beta chain sequence, with context. No antigen is known for it. This sample was included in a study of cytomegalovirus exposure and HLA in healthy donors. Study results and limitations: Another analysis was done later, and it associated around 16,000 TCR beta sequences with HLA alleles at 0.05 false discovery rate.

Unrecorded immune exposure was likely among donors, who were nominally healthy when sampled. This CDR3 comprises 15 residues. Losses at the gene ends were 5 bases for V and 8 bases for J; bases not matched to a gene: 11. Germline values: CDR1 SGHTA, CDR2 FQGNSA. 13 Jbeta primers and 60 Vbeta primers were used for the PCR. Assay used: immunoSEQ multiplex PCR; TCRdb lists only in-frame clones, some missing. The repertoire holds roughly 130,000 clones, with roughly 73% as singletons. The sequenced material came from PBMCs. This sequence originates from a woman in her 40s in good health and CMV-seronegative. The chain recombines TRBV7-2 with TRBJ1-2; 10 bases agree with TRBD1. The CDR3 loop is CASSLTTGGAGGYTF. The CDR3 DNA sequence: TGTGCCAGCAGCCTAACGACAGGGGGCGCGGGGGGCTACACCTTC.